Below are 22 T cell receptor beta chains sequenced from a single sample in a study of OX40 agonist ivuxolimab in advanced cancers. The data were produced by immunoSEQ multiplex PCR, yet TCRdb's version contains in-frame clones alone and is incomplete. The sample holds tens of thousands of clones, 75% to 90% seen once. The sample was CD4+ or CD8+ T cells sorted from blood, taken in a trial of the OX40 agonist ivuxolimab. The receptors derive from an adult with an advanced solid tumor such as melanoma, head and neck, liver or kidney cancer.

This sequence joins TRBV28 and TRBJ2-3, with 10 positions matching TRBD2. Losses at the gene ends were 5 bases for V and 2 bases for J; bases not matched to a gene: 7. The germline V gene encodes CDR1 MDHEN and CDR2 SYDVKM. CDR3 length equals 16 residues. CDR3 region: CASSPLAGAFTDTQYF. The CDR3 nucleotides are TGTGCCAGCAGTCCCCTAGCGGGGGCTTTCACAGATACGCAGTATTTT.

The gene calls are TRBV2 and TRBJ2-2; D is unclear. Trimming cost V 2 bases and J 1 base, with 14 bases left between them. This CDR3 spans 17 amino acids. The V gene's germline CDR1 is SNHLY and CDR2 FYNNEI. In DNA, the CDR3 is TGTGCCAGCAGTGAACTGTCCGGTACACTGAACACCGGGGAGCTGTTTTTT. Its protein is CASSELSGTLNTGELFF. The full variable domain, with the rest looked up from reference TRBV2 and TRBJ2-2, is EPEVTQTPSHQVTQMGQEVILRCVPISNHLYFYWYRQILGQKVEFLVSFYNNEISEKSEIFDDQFSVERPDGSNFTLKIRSTKLEDSAMYFCASSELSGTLNTGELFFGEGSRLTVL.

The chain uses TRBV11-2 and TRBJ2-1; TRBD2 matches at 10 bases. Germline lookup yields CDR1 SGHAT and CDR2 FQNNGV. This CDR3 is 16 amino acids long. Trimming at V came to 5 bases and at J to 5 bases, leaving 9 bases not matched to a gene. The CDR3 sequence is CASSGTPAGGNNEQFF. The CDR3 nucleotides are TGTGCCAGCAGCGGCACTCCAGCGGGGGGGAACAATGAGCAGTTCTTC.

The chain couples TRBV15 to TRBJ2-7; D is tentatively TRBD1 or TRBD2 (5 bases each). The ends were cut back, 0 bases at V and 2 bases at J, with 8 bases in the middle. The germline V gene encodes CDR1 LNHNV and CDR2 YYDKDF (reference sequence). The CDR3 is 14 amino acids. CDR3: CATSRDKGPYEQYF. Written as DNA, the CDR3 is TGTGCCACCAGCAGAGATAAGGGACCCTACGAGCAGTACTTC.

V is TRBV28 and J is TRBJ1-3; D is undetermined. The CDR3 sequence is 15 residues long. The germline V gene has CDR1 MDHEN and CDR2 SYDVKM. V was cut by 5 bases and J by 2 bases, with 13 bases left in between. CDR3 coding DNA: TGTGCCAGCAGTCCCGGTGGGCGGCCTGGAAACACCATATATTTT. It specifies CASSPGGRPGNTIYF. Filled out from reference TRBV28 and TRBJ1-3, the complete variable domain reads DVKVTQSSRYLVKRTGEKVFLECVQDMDHENMFWYRQDPGLGLRLIYFSYDVKMKEKGDIPEGYSVSREKKERFSLILESASTNQTSMYLCASSPGGRPGNTIYFGEGSWLTVV.

In nucleotides, the CDR3 is TGCGCCAGCAGCTTGGCAGCTCAGGGCGAGCAGTTCTTC. Amino acids: CASSLAAQGEQFF. V usage is TRBV5-1 and J usage is TRBJ2-1; TRBD1 is a possible D gene (5 bases). The V and J ends lost 0 bases and 10 bases respectively, with 11 bases between them. The CDR3 sequence is 13 residues long. Germline V gene sequence: CDR1 SGHRS, CDR2 YFSETQ. Using reference TRBV5-1 and TRBJ2-1 for the parts outside the CDR3, the full variable domain is KAGVTQTPRYLIKTRGQQVTLSCSPISGHRSVSWYQQTPGQGLQFLFEYFSETQRNKGNFPGRFSGRQFSNSRSEMNVSTLELGDSALYLCASSLAAQGEQFFGPGTRLTVL.

This chain uses TRBV7-9 with TRBJ2-4, with TRBD1 identical over 10 bases. Unmatched junction bases numbered 1, after V lost 4 bases and J lost 13 bases. Germline V gene sequence: CDR1 SEHNR, CDR2 FQNEAQ (reference sequence). CDR3 length equals 11 residues. The CDR3 region is CASSSDRGQYF. For the CDR3, the DNA is TGTGCCAGCAGCTCGGACAGGGGGCAGTACTTC.

CDR3 sequence: CASSAKVYQPQHF. CDR3 nucleotides: TGTGCCAGTAGTGCAAAAGTTTATCAGCCCCAGCATTTT. This chain connects TRBV19 to TRBJ1-5, with D unclear. The CDR3 spans 13 residues. CDR1 and CDR2 (germline): LNHDA, SQIVND (reference sequence). Trimming shortened V by 5 bases and J by 5 bases, and 10 bases separated the two germline ends.

CDR3 sequence reads: CATSRDRTYEQYF. CDR3 nucleotide sequence: TGTGCCACCAGCAGAGACAGAACCTACGAGCAGTACTTC. This sequence joins TRBV15 and TRBJ2-7; D remains ambiguous. The CDR3 sequence is 13 residues long. Between the trimmed V and J ends, which lost 0 bases and 2 bases, there was a span of 5 bases. Germline V gene lookup returns CDR1 LNHNV and CDR2 YYDKDF (reference sequence).

The CDR3 nucleotides read TGCGCCAGCAGCTTGGGCCCAGGGGCCTCTGGAAACACCATATATTTT. Protein: CASSLGPGASGNTIYF. The chain carries TRBV5-1 and TRBJ1-3; D possibly corresponds to TRBD1 (6 bases). V was pared by 0 bases and J by 0 bases, with 10 bases between. Germline V gene lookup returns CDR1 SGHRS and CDR2 YFSETQ. The CDR3 is 16 residues long.

The chain carries TRBV4-3 and TRBJ2-7; 9 positions match TRBD1. Germline CDR1 and CDR2: LGHNA and YSLEER. V lost 1 base and J lost 4; bases outside the gene matches: 11. This CDR3 has 17 residues. The CDR3 reads CASSQVWGDREAYEQYF. The CDR3 bases are TGCGCCAGCAGCCAAGTTTGGGGGGACAGGGAAGCATACGAGCAGTACTTC.

This sequence joins TRBV11-1 and TRBJ2-1; maybe TRBD2 (5 bases). The CDR3 has 14 amino acids. Germline CDR1 SGHAT, CDR2 FQDESV (reference sequence). This CDR3 reads CASGQGSSYNEQFF. The DNA for the CDR3 is TGTGCTTCGGGCCAAGGGAGCTCCTACAATGAGCAGTTCTTC.

V usage is TRBV7-2 and J usage is TRBJ2-5; the match to TRBD2 covers 11 bases. V shed 4 bases, J shed 7 bases, and the junction held 5 bases outside the gene matches. This CDR3 has 14 amino acids. Per germline, CDR1 SGHTA and CDR2 FQGNSA. In DNA, the CDR3 is TGTGCCAGCAGCTATGGACTAGCGGGTGCGACCCAGTACTTC. Its protein product is CASSYGLAGATQYF.

The chain has TRBV28 and TRBJ1-4, with D possibly being TRBD1 (5 bases). V was shortened by 3 bases and J by 10 bases, with 12 bases between the two germline ends. The CDR3 consists of 13 residues. CDR1 is MDHEN and CDR2 is SYDVKM in the germline V gene. Here the CDR3 reads CASSFPGRGKLFF. The CDR3 DNA reads TGTGCCAGCAGTTTTCCGGGGAGGGGAAAACTGTTTTTT.

This chain connects TRBV4-1 to TRBJ1-2; perhaps TRBD1 as D (5 bases). This CDR3 has 16 residues. The ends were cut back, 0 bases at V and 6 bases at J, with 17 bases in the middle. CDR1 and CDR2 from the germline V gene are MGHRA and YSYEKL. CDR3 amino acids: CASSQEGTIDGHGYTF. CDR3 nucleotides: TGCGCCAGCAGCCAAGAGGGGACCATCGACGGGCATGGCTACACCTTC.

The chain uses TRBV2 and TRBJ2-7; D is possibly TRBD1 or TRBD2 (5 bases each). Germline V CDR1 and CDR2: SNHLY, FYNNEI. Trimming pared 10 bases from V and 5 bases from J, leaving 18 bases between. This CDR3 contains 13 residues. The CDR3 region has the DNA TGTGCCATCCATATCCGAGGGGCGAACGAGCAGTACTTC. Protein: CAIHIRGANEQYF.

V is TRBV7-3 and J is TRBJ1-6; a weak D match, TRBD1 (6 bases). V dropped 0 bases and J dropped 5 bases, with 11 bases sitting between them. Germline-derived CDR1 and CDR2 are SGHTA and FQGTGA. CDR3 length: 16 residues. In nucleotides, the CDR3 is TGTGCCAGCAGCTTAACATCGGGGGGCAATAATTCACCCCTCCACTTT. It is translated as CASSLTSGGNNSPLHF.

The chain is built from TRBV18 and TRBJ1-1; 8 bases are shared with TRBD1. The germline V gene has CDR1 KGHSH and CDR2 LQKENI. V shed 0 bases and J 0 bases; nucleotides not matched to a gene: 9. CDR3 length: 18 residues. The CDR3 DNA reads as TGTGCCAGCTCACCACCGTTGGGACAGGACTTTATGAACACTGAAGCTTTCTTT. It is translated as CASSPPLGQDFMNTEAFF.

CDR3 protein: CASSLTWGEETQYF. In DNA form, the CDR3 reads TGTGCCAGCAGCTTAACGTGGGGGGAAGAGACCCAGTACTTC. This sequence joins TRBV11-2 and TRBJ2-5; the D gene is possibly TRBD2 (6 bases). This CDR3 has 14 residues. Trimming stripped 2 bases from V and 3 bases from J, with 10 bases between. CDR1 and CDR2 from the germline V gene are SGHAT and FQNNGV. The full variable domain, in which reference TRBV11-2 and TRBJ2-5 provide the parts outside the CDR3, is EAGVAQSPRYKIIEKRQSVAFWCNPISGHATLYWYQQILGQGPKLLIQFQNNGVVDDSQLPKDRFSAERLKGVDSTLKIQPAKLEDSAVYLCASSLTWGEETQYFGPGTRLLVL.

The genes are TRBV6-1 and TRBJ1-4; possible D gene TRBD1, 6 bases. Between the trimmed V and J ends, which lost 4 bases and 8 bases, there was a span of 17 bases. CDR1 and CDR2 from the germline V gene are MNHNS and SASEGT. This CDR3 region has 15 residues. CDR3 sequence (DNA): TGTGCCAGCAGTGCCAACAGGGCGGTAGAGGAAAAACTGTTTTTT. Translated, it gives CASSANRAVEEKLFF.

This rearrangement joins TRBV4-1 to TRBJ2-2; TRBD1 aligns across 9 bases. From germline, CDR1 is MGHRA and CDR2 YSYEKL. V gave up 6 bases and J gave up 3 bases; unmatched junction bases: 5. CDR3 length: 15 amino acids. CDR3 nucleotides: TGCGCCAGCAGTCACACAGGGGGCGACACCGGGGAGCTGTTTTTT. Translating it yields CASSHTGGDTGELFF.

The chain joins TRBV5-1 to TRBJ2-5, with 7 nucleotides matching TRBD2. This CDR3 contains 15 residues. V dropped 4 bases and J dropped 7; count of bases not matched to a gene: 13. CDR1 is SGHRS and CDR2 is YFSETQ in the germline V gene. The CDR3 protein is CASSQERTGEGTQYF. The CDR3 nucleotides are TGCGCCAGCAGCCAAGAAAGGACGGGGGAGGGGACCCAGTACTTC.